Listed here is a single T cell receptor (beta chain). The antigen it binds to is not known. It has no much larger one-base neighbor in the sample; base qualities were not kept. The CDR3 holds 15 amino acids from the cysteine to the phenylalanine. Left in the record is the CDR3 DNA by itself, 45 bases read in frame from the first base. The V end loses 6 bases and the J end loses 1 base, and a stretch of 13 bases separates them. CDR1 and CDR2 are read off the germline V gene as MNHEY and SVGEGT. Stable Graves' hyperthyroidism was defined as the absence of progression to ophthalmopathy over 18 months of follow-up. Hyperthyroidism patients were newly diagnosed, had a disease duration of under 2 months, and were aged 18 to 65 years. The study excluded patients with uncontrolled infections, other autoimmune diseases, pregnancy or lactation. Diagnoses relied on clinical symptoms, serum thyroxine and TRAb, thyroid ultrasound and orbital computed tomography. PBMCs were separated from 8 to 10 ml of fresh peripheral blood using Ficoll-Paque density gradient centrifugation. Total RNA was extracted using Trizol reagent, and RNA quality was assessed on an Agilent 2100 Bioanalyzer.

This sample was included in a study of T cells in Graves' hyperthyroidism and ophthalmopathy (dated by TCRdb to between 2018 and 2021). A note on the overall study: Peripheral blood was sampled at the time of initial diagnosis, prior to any treatment. To identify distinguishing TCR V-J signatures, a discovery cohort of about 95 patients was used, comprising 40 to 45 with Graves' ophthalmopathy and around 57 with stable Graves' hyperthyroidism. Prospective prediction of ophthalmopathy was tested in an independent validation cohort consisting of fewer than 20 hyperthyroidism patients and some 16 patients who later progressed to ophthalmopathy. The 100 discovery patients were randomly split 7:3 into training and test sets. In addition, the study compared T-cell repertoires in thyroid tissue and in blood from roughly six Graves' hyperthyroidism patients. After blood sampling, hyperthyroidism patients were treated with methimazole at a starting dose of 30 mg daily, and ophthalmopathy patients were treated with high-dose intravenous methylprednisolone. The paper describes TCR Vbeta CDR3 sequencing of 135 peripheral blood samples, made up of approximately 40 ophthalmopathy patients, 70 to 75 hyperthyroidism patients and roughly 17 progressor patients.

What the authors observed across the whole study: In cross-validation, a model built on a 13 V-J signature told ophthalmopathy apart from stable hyperthyroidism with 87.88% sensitivity and around 83% specificity, and in testing the same model reached 80%/75%. Most expanded thyroid clonotypes (frequency above 0.001) were also detected in blood, a finding suggesting that blood repertoires may reflect thyroid immune responses. During validation, the model predicted progression to ophthalmopathy a median of about 6.3 months ahead of onset, with approximately 71% sensitivity and 72.22% specificity. Sample size was not statistically predetermined, and investigators were not blinded to group allocation.

TCR beta CDR3 regions were amplified from RNA transcripts. The first round of RT-PCR for the TCR CDR3 was performed with the HTBI primer set and the Qiagen OneStep RT-PCR kit. The libraries were constructed in a second round of multiplex PCR and then size-selected and purified. Sequencing of the libraries was done on an Illumina HiSeq2000 using paired-end 100 bp reads. The authors processed their data as follows. SOAPnuke was used to process the raw data, with reads discarded if the reads contained adapters or uncalled bases, had a mean Phred below 15, or lacked an exact constant-primer or identifier match. High-quality paired reads were merged with COPE v1.2.5, and unique nucleotide sequences were defined as clonotypes. MiTCR v1.1 was used to align clonotypes to the IMGT TRBV, TRBD and TRBJ reference segments. The analysis included only V-J combinations with a frequency above 0.0001, which together covered 99% to 99.2% of the repertoires. The TCS score was defined as the ratio of F50 (clonal expansion) to E x V (chaos), calculated using BLOSUM62-based TCRdist between CDR3 peptides within each V-J. Welch's t-statistics and random forest reduced 514 V-J features to about 12, which were used in a naive Bayes classifier (R e1071). TCRdb trimmed the raw reads at Q25, called clones with MiXCR and kept productive beta chains. CDR3 protein duplicates are merged, each entry listing the most common genes and DNA. The V and J calls shown here were made by TCRdb, not taken from the authors' results. For this sample the table gives hundreds of thousands of distinct CDR3 sequences, of which 14% were detected only once. The leading ten clones occupy roughly 10% of the sample.

The TCR comes from a woman under 30 with Graves' hyperthyroidism. The V and J segments used are TRBV6-2 or TRBV6-3 and TRBJ1-5; no D gene can be assigned with confidence. Sequencing was carried out using blood. The nucleotides are TGTGCCAGCAGGATTGGGCCCTGGAGCAATCAGCCCCAGCATTTT. This yields the protein CASRIGPWSNQPQHF.